This section outlines one T cell receptor (beta chain) sequence together with its context. What it binds is unknown. Indicated time point: blood 4 weeks post-SBRT, at nephrectomy. Documented treatment: 15 Gy SBRT to primary tumor, nephrectomy 4 weeks later. Nephrectomy followed 15 Gy stereotactic body radiation by 4 weeks. Blood was sampled at baseline, 2 weeks and 4 weeks after SBRT. The data were obtained in a study of radiation and T cells in renal cell carcinoma. Only in-frame clones appear in the TCRdb table, and some are missing; sequencing was by immunoSEQ multiplex PCR. Of roughly 160,000 clones listed, about 87% are singletons. Trimming took 3 bases from V and 5 from J, leaving 25 bases between them. Per germline, CDR1 MNHNS and CDR2 SASEGT. The CDR3 is 18 amino acids. General study results and limits: In blood, top tumor clones expanded by 2 weeks, shrinking by 4.

The origin of this receptor is a woman in her 50s with renal cell carcinoma. The source material was blood, sampled from a patient whose treatment included radiotherapy and nephrectomy. The chain is built from TRBV6-1 and TRBJ2-5; D perhaps matches TRBD1 (6 bases). The CDR3: CASSDDWLQGRIGETQYF. The CDR3 nucleotides read TGTGCCAGCAGTGACGATTGGTTGCAGGGGCGAATCGGGGAGACCCAGTACTTC.